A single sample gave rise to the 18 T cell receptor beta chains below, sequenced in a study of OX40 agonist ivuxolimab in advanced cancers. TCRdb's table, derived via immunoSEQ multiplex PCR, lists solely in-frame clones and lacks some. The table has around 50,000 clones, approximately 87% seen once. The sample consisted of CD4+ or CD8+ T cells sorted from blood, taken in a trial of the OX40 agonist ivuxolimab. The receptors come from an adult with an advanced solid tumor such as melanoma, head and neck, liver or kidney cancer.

CDR3 nucleotide sequence: TGCGCCAGCAGCCAAGAACCGTCCCGAGCCACCGGGGAGCTGTTTTTT. This gives the protein CASSQEPSRATGELFF. This rearrangement joins TRBV4-3 to TRBJ2-2; D gene unclear. V shed 0 bases and J shed 4 bases, with 12 bases lying between them. CDR3 size: 16 residues. CDR1 is LGHNA and CDR2 is YSLEER in the germline V gene.

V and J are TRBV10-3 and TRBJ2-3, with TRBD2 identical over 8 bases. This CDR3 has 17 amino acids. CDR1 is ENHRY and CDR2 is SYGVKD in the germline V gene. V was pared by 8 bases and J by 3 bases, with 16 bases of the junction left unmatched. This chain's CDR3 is CAISLRGGQGRTDTQYF. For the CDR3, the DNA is TGTGCCATCTCTCTTCGGGGGGGCCAGGGAAGGACAGATACGCAGTATTTT.

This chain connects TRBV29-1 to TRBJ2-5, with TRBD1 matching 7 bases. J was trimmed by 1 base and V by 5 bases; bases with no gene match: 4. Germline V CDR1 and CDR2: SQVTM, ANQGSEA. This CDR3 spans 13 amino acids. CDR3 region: CSVRRDSQETQYF. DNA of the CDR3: TGCAGCGTTCGCCGGGACAGCCAAGAGACCCAGTACTTC.

CDR3 nucleotides: TGCGCCAGCAGCTTACTCCACTCTGGGGCCAACGTCCTGACTTTC. Amino acid sequence: CASSLLHSGANVLTF. V is TRBV5-1 and J is TRBJ2-6; no clear D. CDR3 length: 15 amino acids. Germline values: CDR1 SGHRS, CDR2 YFSETQ. Trimming took off 2 bases at V and 0 bases at J, with 6 bases between the two ends.

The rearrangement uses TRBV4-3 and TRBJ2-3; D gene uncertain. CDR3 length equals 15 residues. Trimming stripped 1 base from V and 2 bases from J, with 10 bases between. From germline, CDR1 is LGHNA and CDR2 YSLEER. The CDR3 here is CASSQVRGSTDTQYF. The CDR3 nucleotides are TGCGCCAGCAGCCAAGTCCGCGGCTCCACAGATACGCAGTATTTT.

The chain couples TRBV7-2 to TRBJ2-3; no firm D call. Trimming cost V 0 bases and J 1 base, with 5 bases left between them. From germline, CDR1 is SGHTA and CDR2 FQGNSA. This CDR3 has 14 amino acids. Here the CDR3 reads CASSLAPGTDTQYF. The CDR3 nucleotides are TGTGCCAGCAGCTTAGCACCCGGCACAGATACGCAGTATTTT.

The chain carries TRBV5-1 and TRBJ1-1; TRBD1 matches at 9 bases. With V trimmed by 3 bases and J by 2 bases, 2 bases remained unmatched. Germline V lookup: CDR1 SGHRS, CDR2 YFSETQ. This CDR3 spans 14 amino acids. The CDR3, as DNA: TGCGCCAGCAGCTCTACAGGGGGCAACACTGAAGCTTTCTTT. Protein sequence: CASSSTGGNTEAFF.

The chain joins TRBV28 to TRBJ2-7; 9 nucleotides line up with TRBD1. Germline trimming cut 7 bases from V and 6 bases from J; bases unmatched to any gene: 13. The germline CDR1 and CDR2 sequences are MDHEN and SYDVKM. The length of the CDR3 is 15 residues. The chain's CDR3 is CASTPSGTGGLEQYV. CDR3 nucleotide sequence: TGTGCCAGCACCCCTTCTGGTACAGGGGGCCTCGAGCAGTACGTC.

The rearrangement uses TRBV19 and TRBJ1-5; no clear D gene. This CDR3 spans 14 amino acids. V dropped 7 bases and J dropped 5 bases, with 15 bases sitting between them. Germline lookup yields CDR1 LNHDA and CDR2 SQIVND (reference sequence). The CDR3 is CASIPNGRYQPQHF. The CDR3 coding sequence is TGTGCCAGTATCCCAAATGGGAGGTATCAGCCCCAGCATTTT.

CDR3 bases: TGTGCCAGCAGTTCGGGACTAGCGGGAAACTACGAGCAGTACTTC. It codes for CASSSGLAGNYEQYF. The chain joins TRBV2 to TRBJ2-7; 13 bases are shared with TRBD2. The length of the CDR3 is 15 residues. CDR1 is SNHLY, CDR2 FYNNEI, per germline. V trimming: 5 bases; J trimming: 3 bases; junction bases outside the gene matches: 4.

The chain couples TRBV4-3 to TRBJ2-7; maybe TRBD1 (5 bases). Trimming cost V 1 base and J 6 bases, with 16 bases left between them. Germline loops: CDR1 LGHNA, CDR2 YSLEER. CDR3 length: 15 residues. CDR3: CASSQAQGPTREQYF. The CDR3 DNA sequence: TGCGCCAGCAGCCAAGCCCAGGGTCCAACTCGCGAGCAGTACTTC.

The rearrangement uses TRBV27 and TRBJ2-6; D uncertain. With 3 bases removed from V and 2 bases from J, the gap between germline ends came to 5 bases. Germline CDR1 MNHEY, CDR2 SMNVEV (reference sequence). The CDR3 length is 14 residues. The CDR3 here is CASSFKPGANVLTF. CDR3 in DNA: TGTGCCAGCAGTTTTAAACCTGGGGCCAACGTCCTGACTTTC.

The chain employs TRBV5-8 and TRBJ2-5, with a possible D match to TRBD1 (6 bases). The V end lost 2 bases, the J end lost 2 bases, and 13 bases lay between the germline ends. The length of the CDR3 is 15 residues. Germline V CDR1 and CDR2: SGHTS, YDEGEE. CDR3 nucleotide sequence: TGTGCCAGCAGCTTTGGCGCAGGGGAACAAGAGACCCAGTACTTC. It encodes CASSFGAGEQETQYF.

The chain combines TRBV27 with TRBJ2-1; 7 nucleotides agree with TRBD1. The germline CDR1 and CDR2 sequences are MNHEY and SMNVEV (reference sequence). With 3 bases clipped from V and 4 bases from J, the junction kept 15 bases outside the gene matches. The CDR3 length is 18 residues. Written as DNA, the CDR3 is TGTGCCAGCAGTTTGGCAGGGGGAGAATACCTCGTGTACAATGAGCAGTTCTTC. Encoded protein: CASSLAGGEYLVYNEQFF.

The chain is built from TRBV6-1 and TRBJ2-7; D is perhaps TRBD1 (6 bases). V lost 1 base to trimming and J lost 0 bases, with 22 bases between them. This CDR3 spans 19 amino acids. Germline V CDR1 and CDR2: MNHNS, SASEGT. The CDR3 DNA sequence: TGTGCCAGCAGTGAAGTCGGGTCCTACAGGGCCATTAGCTCCTACGAGCAGTACGTC. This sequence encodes CASSEVGSYRAISSYEQYV.

CDR3 region: CASSTGGGPYYGYTF. The CDR3 DNA reads as TGCGCCAGCAGCACGGGTGGCGGACCTTACTATGGCTACACCTTC. The chain joins TRBV5-1 to TRBJ1-2, with unresolved D. Per the germline V gene, CDR1 is SGHRS and CDR2 is YFSETQ. The V gene lost 4 bases and the J gene lost 3 bases, with 16 bases spanning the gap. This CDR3 has 15 amino acids. Combining the CDR3 with reference TRBV5-1 and TRBJ1-2 gives the whole variable domain KAGVTQTPRYLIKTRGQQVTLSCSPISGHRSVSWYQQTPGQGLQFLFEYFSETQRNKGNFPGRFSGRQFSNSRSEMNVSTLELGDSALYLCASSTGGGPYYGYTFGSGTRLTVV.

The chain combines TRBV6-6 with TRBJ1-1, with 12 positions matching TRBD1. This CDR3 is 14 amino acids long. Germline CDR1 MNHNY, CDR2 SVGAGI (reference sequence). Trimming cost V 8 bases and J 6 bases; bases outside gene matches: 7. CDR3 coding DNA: TGTGCCAGCGATGGGACAGGGGGCAGCGCTGAAGCTTTCTTT. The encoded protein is CASDGTGGSAEAFF.

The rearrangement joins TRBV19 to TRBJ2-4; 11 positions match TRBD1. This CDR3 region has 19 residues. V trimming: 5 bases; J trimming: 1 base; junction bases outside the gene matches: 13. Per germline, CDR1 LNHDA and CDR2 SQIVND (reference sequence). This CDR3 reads CASSPRGTGGDLAKNIQYF. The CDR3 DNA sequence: TGTGCCAGTAGTCCCCGGGGGACAGGGGGTGATCTGGCCAAAAACATTCAGTACTTC.